Shown below are 30 T cell receptor beta chains from a single sample sequenced in a study of spatial heterogeneity in lung cancer. Findings and caveats of the study: Tumoral mutation counts were tracked by counts of expanded intratumoral alpha and beta TCRs.

The antigens these receptors bind are not known. The time point: sample taken at primary tumor resection. TCRdb reprocessed the 5' RACE reads via MiXCR and lists one record per CDR3 protein. Found here are more than 4,000 distinct CDR3 sequences, around 7.7% of them singletons; the top ten hold about 48%. Sequenced material: lung tumor tissue, taken at surgery. These receptors all come from a male donor with early-stage non-small cell lung cancer.

This clonotype is labeled as medium-sized. The V call is TRBV2, the J call TRBJ1-1; the D is unclear. CDR3 length equals 14 residues. Germline V gene sequence: CDR1 SNHLY, CDR2 FYNNEI. V was pared by 1 base and J by 2 bases, with 8 bases between. The CDR3 nucleotides read TGTGCCAGCAGTGAAGATTTCGGTAACACTGAAGCTTTCTTT. Protein product: CASSEDFGNTEAFF.

This chain uses TRBV5-1 with TRBJ2-5, with D possibly TRBD1 on 6 matching bases. CDR1 and CDR2 (germline): SGHRS, YFSETQ. The CDR3 has 14 residues. V was cut by 3 bases and J by 4 bases, with 13 bases left in between. CDR3 sequence: CASSSTGRGETQYF. The CDR3 DNA reads as TGCGCCAGCAGCTCCACAGGGCGCGGAGAGACCCAGTACTTC.

This clonotype has at least ten counts. J is TRBJ2-7 and V is TRBV7-8, with 9 nucleotides matching TRBD1. The CDR3 covers 14 residues. J lost 4 bases, V lost 6 bases, and 7 bases had no gene match. Per the germline V gene, CDR1 is SGHVS and CDR2 is FQNEAQ. In nucleotides, the CDR3 is TGTGCCAGCAGAGGGGACAGGGTTAGTTACGAGCAGTACTTC. The encoded protein is CASRGDRVSYEQYF.

This clonotype was observed many times. The rearrangement uses TRBV5-1 and TRBJ2-5, with 8 bases that match TRBD1. V gave up 4 bases and J gave up 4 bases; unmatched junction bases: 15. There are 17 residues in the CDR3. Per germline, CDR1 SGHRS and CDR2 YFSETQ. The CDR3: CASSNGQGGWWGETQYF. The CDR3 coding sequence is TGCGCCAGCAGCAACGGACAGGGAGGTTGGTGGGGAGAGACCCAGTACTTC. Filled out from reference TRBV5-1 and TRBJ2-5, the complete variable domain reads KAGVTQTPRYLIKTRGQQVTLSCSPISGHRSVSWYQQTPGQGLQFLFEYFSETQRNKGNFPGRFSGRQFSNSRSEMNVSTLELGDSALYLCASSNGQGGWWGETQYFGPGTRLLVL.

CDR3 nucleotides: TGTGCCAGCTCACGACAGGGGCAAGATTCACCCCTCCACTTT. Its translation: CASSRQGQDSPLHF. J is TRBJ1-6 and V is TRBV18; 8 nucleotides match TRBD1. In germline, CDR1 is KGHSH, CDR2 LQKENI. V lost 4 bases, J lost 8 bases, and 4 bases stayed unmatched. The CDR3 extends over 14 amino acids.

This clonotype has ten or more counts. The V gene is TRBV18, the J gene TRBJ2-7, with 7 bases fitting TRBD1. This CDR3 comprises 14 residues. Germline V gene sequence: CDR1 KGHSH, CDR2 LQKENI. J lost 5 bases, V lost 2 bases, and 6 bases had no gene match. The CDR3 loop reads CASSPTNRGNEQYF. The CDR3 bases are TGTGCCAGCTCACCAACGAACAGGGGAAACGAGCAGTACTTC.

This clonotype was counted at least ten times. V usage is TRBV2 and J usage is TRBJ2-3; 15 bases agree with TRBD2. This CDR3 comprises 17 residues. Per the germline V gene, CDR1 is SNHLY and CDR2 is FYNNEI. Trimming at V came to 8 bases and at J to 3 bases, leaving 9 bases not matched to a gene. The CDR3 region is CASSPLGTSGGTDTQYF. The CDR3, as DNA: TGTGCCAGCTCGCCGCTTGGGACTAGCGGGGGGACAGATACGCAGTATTTT.

The chain joins TRBV15 to TRBJ2-5, with 11 bases matching TRBD2. Per germline, CDR1 LNHNV and CDR2 YYDKDF (reference sequence). The trim removed 1 base at V and 2 bases at J, leaving 3 bases unmatched. CDR3 length: 16 amino acids. CDR3 coding DNA: TGTGCCACCAGCAGAGTTCCTAGCGGGGGGCAAGAGACCCAGTACTTC. Translated, it gives CATSRVPSGGQETQYF.

This clonotype was recorded a few times. V is TRBV6-5 and J is TRBJ1-2, with a possible D match to TRBD1 (5 bases). Trimming cost V 6 bases and J 4 bases, with 9 bases left between them. From germline, CDR1 is MNHEY and CDR2 SVGAGI. The CDR3 is 12 amino acids. CDR3 residues: CASRLGGYGYTF. The CDR3, as DNA: TGTGCCAGCAGACTGGGGGGCTATGGCTACACCTTC.

In its sample, this clonotype was seen many times. The chain has TRBV21-1 and TRBJ2-3. TRBV21-1 is a documented pseudogene. The CDR3 is made up of 14 amino acids. Here the CDR3 DNA reads TGTGCCAGCAGCAGGCTTGGAGTGCCAGATACGCAGTATTTT. Its protein product is CASSRLGVPDTQYF.

The table lists this clonotype with a few counts. J is TRBJ1-1 and V is TRBV3-1; D possibly corresponds to TRBD1 (5 bases). The V gene lost 6 bases and the J gene lost 3 bases, with 17 bases spanning the gap. The length of the CDR3 is 15 residues. Per the germline V gene, CDR1 is LGHDT and CDR2 is YNNKEL (reference sequence). The CDR3 DNA reads as TGTGCCAGCAGGCTTGAGGACACCTTGGACACTGAAGCTTTCTTT. It translates to CASRLEDTLDTEAFF.

This clonotype has more than one count but fewer than ten. The rearrangement links TRBV4-3 to TRBJ2-3; 14 nucleotides align to TRBD2. CDR3 length: 21 residues. Trimming cost V 1 base and J 0 bases; bases outside gene matches: 12. The V gene's germline CDR1 is LGHNA and CDR2 YSLEER. The DNA of the CDR3 is TGCGCCAGCAGCCAAGCCCGACCGGGACTAGCGGGGGCGACAAGCACAGATACGCAGTATTTT. As protein: CASSQARPGLAGATSTDTQYF.

This clonotype is judged medium-sized. CDR3 sequence reads: CASSGLGTDTQYF. The DNA of the CDR3 is TGTGCCAGCAGCGGGTTAGGGACAGATACGCAGTATTTT. The V gene is TRBV6-2 or TRBV6-3, the J gene TRBJ2-3; no clear D. The germline V and J ends were trimmed by 6 bases and 3 bases, with 10 bases remaining between them. The CDR3 extends over 13 amino acids. CDR1 MNHEY and CDR2 SVGEGT come from the germline V gene.

This clonotype turned up a few times. This chain links TRBV11-1 with TRBJ2-5, with TRBD2 identical over 11 bases. Germline V gives CDR1 SGHAT, CDR2 FQDESV (reference sequence). This CDR3 is 15 amino acids long. V lost 3 bases and J lost 2; bases outside the gene matches: 2. The CDR3 loop reads CASSFLAGGQETQYF. The CDR3 region has the DNA TGTGCCAGCAGCTTCCTAGCGGGGGGTCAAGAGACCCAGTACTTC.

At least ten counts were recorded for this clonotype. The chain recombines TRBV7-9 with TRBJ2-1, with 8 bases identical to TRBD1. The CDR3 consists of 18 residues. CDR1 and CDR2 from the germline V gene are SEHNR and FQNEAQ (reference sequence). With 4 bases clipped from V and 2 bases from J, the junction kept 13 bases outside the gene matches. CDR3 loop: CASSSKDRAIPTYNEQFF. The CDR3 nucleotides read TGTGCCAGCAGCTCCAAGGACAGGGCAATCCCAACCTACAATGAGCAGTTCTTC.

This clonotype was seen repeatedly, ten times or more. V gene TRBV6-5 combines with J gene TRBJ1-5, with 7 bases fitting TRBD1. The trim removed 5 bases at V and 1 base at J, leaving 5 bases unmatched. Germline V gene lookup returns CDR1 MNHEY and CDR2 SVGAGI. The CDR3 runs 15 residues. This CDR3 is CASSTTGHSNQPQHF. The CDR3 nucleotides read TGTGCCAGCAGTACGACAGGGCACAGCAATCAGCCCCAGCATTTT.

This clonotype was detected many times. The chain is built from TRBV7-2 and TRBJ2-5; the D gene is possibly TRBD2 (6 bases). From germline, CDR1 is SGHTA and CDR2 FQGNSA. Trimming removed 2 bases from V and 5 bases from J, with 12 bases in between. The CDR3 runs 14 residues. CDR3 bases: TGTGCCAGCAGCTTAAAGTCGGGGGAGGAGACCCAGTACTTC. It is translated as CASSLKSGEETQYF. The full variable domain, completed using reference TRBV7-2 and TRBJ2-5, is GAGVSQSPSNKVTEKGKDVELRCDPISGHTALYWYRQSLGQGLEFLIYFQGNSAPDKSGLPSDRFSAERTGGSVSTLTIQRTQQEDSAVYLCASSLKSGEETQYFGPGTRLLVL.

This clonotype came up a few times. CDR3 in DNA: TGTGCCATCAGTGTGGGAGCGAGCGCAGATACGCAGTATTTT. Its protein product is CAISVGASADTQYF. The genes are TRBV10-3 and TRBJ2-3, with a tentative D call TRBD2 (5 bases). Per germline, CDR1 ENHRY and CDR2 SYGVKD. The CDR3 runs to 14 residues. V lost 4 bases, J lost 4 bases, and 12 bases lay in between.

By sample share, this clonotype is medium-sized (0.01 to 0.1%). The rearrangement joins TRBV7-9 to TRBJ1-4; 10 positions match TRBD1. The CDR3 totals 15 residues. The V gene end was trimmed by 5 bases and the J gene end by 5 bases; junction bases not matched to a gene: 5. Germline-derived CDR1 and CDR2 are SEHNR and FQNEAQ (reference sequence). CDR3 in amino acids: CASSAGTGENEKLFF. Written as DNA, the CDR3 is TGTGCCAGCAGCGCCGGGACAGGGGAAAATGAAAAACTGTTTTTT. The whole variable domain, remainder taken from reference TRBV7-9 and TRBJ1-4, is DTGVSQNPRHKITKRGQNVTFRCDPISEHNRLYWYRQTLGQGPEFLTYFQNEAQLEKSRLLSDRFSAERPKGSFSTLEIQRTEQGDSAMYLCASSAGTGENEKLFFGSGTQLSVL.

The chain recombines TRBV6-2 or TRBV6-3 with TRBJ2-2; 8 positions match TRBD2. Germline CDR1 is MNHEY and CDR2 is SVGEGT. Trimming cost V 5 bases and J 4 bases; bases outside gene matches: 9. The CDR3 totals 16 residues. CDR3 sequence: CASSDRTSYGTGELFF. For the CDR3, the DNA is TGTGCCAGCAGTGACCGGACTAGCTACGGCACCGGGGAGCTGTTTTTT.

This clonotype has at least ten counts. This chain connects TRBV7-3 to TRBJ2-5; 10 bases align to TRBD1. CDR3 length: 16 amino acids. V shed 4 bases and J 4 bases; nucleotides not matched to a gene: 9. CDR1 SGHTA and CDR2 FQGTGA come from the germline V gene. The CDR3 spells CASSSGQGGVGETQYF. In DNA form, the CDR3 reads TGTGCCAGCAGCTCCGGACAGGGGGGAGTCGGAGAGACCCAGTACTTC.

This clonotype is judged medium-sized. The chain combines TRBV12-3 or TRBV12-4 with TRBJ2-7, with TRBD2 matching 12 bases. The CDR3 runs to 15 residues. The V and J ends lost 4 bases and 2 bases, in that order; junction bases with no gene match: 3. CDR3 residues: CASSYASGGAYEQYF. For the CDR3, the DNA is TGTGCCAGCAGTTACGCTAGCGGGGGGGCCTACGAGCAGTACTTC.

The table lists this clonotype with many counts. This chain joins TRBV20-1 and TRBJ1-1; no clear D. Between the trimmed V and J ends, which lost 2 bases and 8 bases, there was a span of 18 bases. CDR1 DFQATT and CDR2 SNEGSKA come from the germline V gene (reference sequence). The CDR3 is 14 residues long. The DNA of the CDR3 is TGCAGTGCTAGAAACGAGGACCGATCCGCCGAAGCTTTCTTT. As protein: CSARNEDRSAEAFF.

This clonotype was picked up many times. As the CDR3 is not closed by the conserved phenylalanine or tryptophan, this likely results from a read error. The DNA is left out, because the CDR3 cannot be placed on it with certainty; the CDR3 is given as TCRdb lists it. The chain is built from TRBV6-6 and TRBJ2-1; the table gives TRBD1 as D, unverified against the DNA. The CDR3 is 16 amino acids in total, end residues counted. CDR1 and CDR2 (germline): MNHNY, SVGAGI (reference sequence). CDR3 protein: CASSGQGINEQFFGPP.

This clonotype was seen at least ten times. The chain employs TRBV12-2 and TRBJ2-1; no DNA check was done on the table's D call, TRBD2. TRBV12-2 is recorded as a pseudogene. The CDR3 is made up of 15 amino acids. The CDR3 sequence is CASRPRTSGRNEQFF. In nucleotides, the CDR3 is TGTGCAAGTCGCCCAAGAACTAGCGGGAGAAATGAGCAGTTCTTC.

The chain recombines TRBV20-1 with TRBJ2-7; D is ambiguous. The CDR3 contains 13 residues. Trimming pared 1 base from V and 2 bases from J, leaving 9 bases between. The germline gives CDR1 DFQATT, CDR2 SNEGSKA (reference sequence). The DNA of the CDR3 is TGCAGTGCTAGAGGCGACCGCACCTACGAGCAGTACTTC. Amino acid sequence: CSARGDRTYEQYF.

This clonotype was observed at least ten times. The V call is TRBV18, the J call TRBJ2-1; 8 bases agree with TRBD1. Germline CDR1 reads KGHSH; CDR2 reads LQKENI. Germline trimming cut 4 bases from V and 3 bases from J; bases unmatched to any gene: 8. This CDR3 region has 16 residues. The CDR3 nucleotides read TGTGCCAGCTCACTGACCCGGGACAGGATCTACAATGAGCAGTTCTTC. Translation gives CASSLTRDRIYNEQFF.

There are many counts of this clonotype. This sequence joins TRBV5-1 and TRBJ2-5; D possibly corresponds to TRBD2 (6 bases). The V gene's germline CDR1 is SGHRS and CDR2 YFSETQ. V was clipped by 2 bases and J by 1 base, with 9 bases between them. This CDR3 contains 14 residues. The CDR3 DNA sequence: TGCGCCAGCAGCTTCGGGAGTACCCAAGAGACCCAGTACTTC. Protein sequence: CASSFGSTQETQYF.

This clonotype was counted a few times. This sequence joins TRBV7-3 and TRBJ2-1; D ambiguous. The germline V gene encodes CDR1 SGHTA and CDR2 FQGTGA. The V gene lost 8 bases and the J gene lost 3 bases, with 14 bases spanning the gap. The CDR3 length is 14 residues. CDR3 sequence (DNA): TGTGCCAGCTGCAACTCCTGCGGCTACAATGAGCAGTTCTTC. Translation: CASCNSCGYNEQFF.

The chain links TRBV11-1 to TRBJ2-3; D ambiguous. V lost 0 bases, J lost 4 bases, and 5 bases lay in between. Germline CDR1 is SGHAT and CDR2 is FQDESV (reference sequence). This CDR3 is 13 amino acids long. The DNA for the CDR3 is TGTGCCAGCAGCTTAGCGGGGTCAGATACGCAGTATTTT. Translating gives CASSLAGSDTQYF.